These 27 T cell receptor beta chains were all obtained from the same sample, sequenced in a study of CD8+CD57+ T cells in acquired aplastic anemia. Patients who underwent sequencing had shown CD8+CD57+ cell expansion by flow cytometry. TCR beta VDJ and CDR3 profiles were obtained from a genomic DNA template. TCRdb reanalysed the reads using MiXCR and keeps one entry per CDR3 protein. The sample holds a few hundred thousand distinct CDR3 sequences, 25% to 40% seen once. The sample was sorted CD4+, CD8+, or CD8+CD57+ T cells (not recorded which) from PBMCs. All receptors come from a human donor with aplastic anemia.

The CDR3 DNA follows: TGTGCCTGGGGTCGGGAAGAGCAGTTCTTC. Residues: CAWGREEQFF. The chain has TRBV30 and TRBJ2-1; D is perhaps TRBD2 (5 bases). Germline assignment: CDR1 GTSNPN and CDR2 SVGIG (reference sequence). V was cut by 5 bases and J by 10 bases, with 9 bases left in between. The CDR3 covers 10 residues.

The gene calls are TRBV6-1 and TRBJ2-1; 11 nucleotides match TRBD2. The CDR3 is made up of 15 amino acids. The ends lost 4 bases at V and 4 bases at J; junction bases unmatched: 3. Germline V gene lookup returns CDR1 MNHNS and CDR2 SASEGT. This chain's CDR3 is CASSATSGSYNEQFF. The DNA of the CDR3 is TGTGCCAGCAGTGCTACTAGCGGGAGTTACAATGAGCAGTTCTTC.

This clonotype came up many times. The gene calls are TRBV20-1 and TRBJ1-2; D uncertain. V was clipped by 3 bases and J by 2 bases, with 7 bases between them. The CDR3 has 12 amino acids. Germline V gene lookup returns CDR1 DFQATT and CDR2 SNEGSKA (reference sequence). The CDR3 region is CSARAENYGYTF. The CDR3 DNA reads TGCAGTGCTAGGGCAGAGAACTATGGCTACACCTTC.

The chain links TRBV9 to TRBJ1-1; maybe TRBD1 (5 bases). Trimming left V 0 bases short and J 5 bases short, with 11 bases between. The CDR3 extends over 14 amino acids. Per the germline V gene, CDR1 is SGDLS and CDR2 is YYNGEE. CDR3 nucleotide sequence: TGTGCCAGCAGCGTAGCAGGGCGCGGGACTGAAGCTTTCTTT. It translates to CASSVAGRGTEAFF. The complete variable domain, with remaining parts taken from reference TRBV9 and TRBJ1-1, reads DSGVTQTPKHLITATGQRVTLRCSPRSGDLSVYWYQQSLDQGLQFLIQYYNGEERAKGNILERFSAQQFPDLHSELNLSSLELGDSALYFCASSVAGRGTEAFFGQGTRLTVV.

This clonotype appeared a few times. V usage is TRBV20-1 and J usage is TRBJ2-1; D tentatively fits TRBD1 or TRBD2 (5 bases each). CDR1 and CDR2 (germline): DFQATT, SNEGSKA (reference sequence). The V end was cut by 5 bases, the J end by 7 bases, with 9 bases between. The CDR3 is 11 residues long. The CDR3 sequence is CSAWGWNEQFF. The CDR3 DNA is TGCAGTGCTTGGGGGTGGAATGAGCAGTTCTTC.

This clonotype was seen more than once but under ten times. The chain employs TRBV6-5 and TRBJ1-2; 10 nucleotides agree with TRBD1. Germline loops: CDR1 MNHEY, CDR2 SVGAGI. The CDR3 spans 15 residues. With V trimmed by 0 bases and J by 6 bases, 4 bases remained unmatched. This chain's CDR3 is CASSYSRTGGNGYTF. The DNA of the CDR3 is TGTGCCAGCAGTTACTCTCGGACAGGGGGTAATGGCTACACCTTC.

V gene TRBV18 combines with J gene TRBJ2-7, with D tentatively TRBD1 (6 bases). Trimming shortened V by 2 bases and J by 6 bases, and 11 bases separated the two germline ends. The germline CDR1 and CDR2 sequences are KGHSH and LQKENI. There are 13 residues in the CDR3. The CDR3: CASSPGGLGEQYF. The CDR3 DNA follows: TGTGCCAGCTCACCAGGGGGCCTCGGCGAGCAGTACTTC. Combining the CDR3 with reference TRBV18 and TRBJ2-7 gives the whole variable domain NAGVMQNPRHLVRRRGQEARLRCSPMKGHSHVYWYRQLPEEGLKFMVYLQKENIIDESGMPKERFSAEFPKEGPSILRIQQVVRGDSAAYFCASSPGGLGEQYFGPGTRLTVT.

V and J are TRBV4-2 and TRBJ2-5; D may be TRBD1 or TRBD2 (6 bases each). Germline V gene sequence: CDR1 LGHNA, CDR2 YNFKEQ. V was pared by 3 bases and J by 5 bases, with 13 bases between. This CDR3 has 14 residues. CDR3 amino acids: CASSQRGVGETQYF. In DNA form, the CDR3 reads TGTGCCAGCAGCCAGAGGGGGGTAGGGGAGACCCAGTACTTC.

This clonotype was picked up many times. The chain links TRBV5-1 to TRBJ1-5; no reliable D call. Germline V CDR1 and CDR2: SGHRS, YFSETQ. Between the trimmed V and J ends, which lost 0 bases and 5 bases, there was a span of 6 bases. CDR3 length: 13 residues. CDR3 coding DNA: TGCGCCAGCAGCTTGGATCAAGATCAGCCCCAGCATTTT. Residues: CASSLDQDQPQHF.

In this sample, this clonotype turned up many times. V gene TRBV15 combines with J gene TRBJ2-6; D perhaps matches TRBD1 (6 bases). CDR1 LNHNV and CDR2 YYDKDF come from the germline V gene (reference sequence). V lost 5 bases to trimming and J lost 0 bases, with 11 bases between them. The CDR3 runs 16 residues. CDR3 sequence: CATSFTGSSGANVLTF. In DNA, the CDR3 is TGTGCCACCAGCTTTACAGGGAGCTCTGGGGCCAACGTCCTGACTTTC.

This clonotype was found a few times. The genes are TRBV4-3 and TRBJ2-6; D may correspond to TRBD1 or TRBD2 (5 bases each). The germline V and J ends were trimmed by 0 bases and 5 bases, with 11 bases remaining between them. Per the germline V gene, CDR1 is LGHNA and CDR2 is YSLEER. The CDR3 consists of 16 residues. CDR3 sequence (DNA): TGCGCCAGCAGCCAAGATCCGAGGGGTCGGGCCAACGTCCTGACTTTC. This sequence encodes CASSQDPRGRANVLTF.

Only a few counts were recorded for this clonotype. The chain is built from TRBV5-1 and TRBJ1-1, with a tentative D call TRBD1 (5 bases). The CDR3 spans 14 residues. CDR1 and CDR2 (germline): SGHRS, YFSETQ. V shed 0 bases and J shed 7 bases, with 13 bases lying between them. CDR3 nucleotide sequence: TGCGCCAGCAGCTTGGCGGTCTCCGGGGGTGAAGCTTTCTTT. This sequence encodes CASSLAVSGGEAFF.

Many counts were recorded for this clonotype. The genes are TRBV19 and TRBJ1-6, with 9 bases fitting TRBD1. CDR3 size: 18 residues. CDR1 and CDR2 (germline): LNHDA, SQIVND (reference sequence). J lost 11 bases, V lost 3 bases, and 17 bases had no gene match. For the CDR3, the DNA is TGTGCCAGTAGTATCCAACTGCGGGACAGGGTACGAATGACACCCCTCCACTTT. Translation: CASSIQLRDRVRMTPLHF. Together with reference TRBV19 and TRBJ1-6, the CDR3 gives the full variable domain: DGGITQSPKYLFRKEGQNVTLSCEQNLNHDAMYWYRQDPGQGLRLIYYSQIVNDFQKGDIAEGYSVSREKKESFPLTVTSAQKNPTAFYLCASSIQLRDRVRMTPLHFGNGTRLTVT.

This clonotype showed up just a few times. The chain is built from TRBV30 and TRBJ2-7, with TRBD1 matching 10 bases. CDR3 length: 15 residues. V lost 5 bases, J lost 4 bases, and 11 bases stayed unmatched. Germline V lookup: CDR1 GTSNPN, CDR2 SVGIG (reference sequence). The CDR3 is CAWLVRDRGRYEQYF. In nucleotides, the CDR3 is TGTGCCTGGCTGGTCCGGGACAGGGGACGGTACGAGCAGTACTTC.

The sample holds many counts of this clonotype. The chain has TRBV7-2 and TRBJ1-1, with 8 bases matching TRBD1. The junction had 3 bases not matched to a gene; V was cut back by 5 bases and J by 4 bases. In germline, CDR1 is SGHTA, CDR2 FQGNSA. The CDR3 runs to 13 residues. The CDR3 loop is CASSRTGITEAFF. Here the CDR3 DNA reads TGTGCCAGCAGCCGGACAGGGATCACTGAAGCTTTCTTT.

With respect to this clonotype: This could be a read error, since a much larger clone is one nucleotide away. This chain connects TRBV5-1 to TRBJ1-2; D may be TRBD1 (6 bases). The CDR3 loop spans 14 amino acids. Between the trimmed V and J ends, which lost 7 bases and 7 bases, there was a span of 20 bases. Germline V CDR1 and CDR2: SGHRS, YFSETQ. The CDR3 DNA reads as TGCGCCAGCGGCAGCAGGGGCGGACTTGGTGGCTACACCTTC. Translation gives CASGSRGGLGGYTF.

This chain joins TRBV5-1 and TRBJ2-3; no clear D gene. The CDR3 loop spans 14 amino acids. CDR1 is SGHRS, CDR2 YFSETQ, per germline. Trimming removed 4 bases at V and 3 bases at J, with 12 bases between. The CDR3 DNA is TGCGCCAGCAGCGAACGCCAGCTGACAGATACGCAGTATTTT. Protein: CASSERQLTDTQYF.

This clonotype was recorded many times. The rearrangement joins TRBV9 to TRBJ2-3; D gene uncertain. V was trimmed by 0 bases and J by 6 bases, leaving 11 bases between them. Germline loops: CDR1 SGDLS, CDR2 YYNGEE. This CDR3 region has 14 residues. The CDR3: CASSVATLGDTQYF. The CDR3 nucleotides read TGTGCCAGCAGCGTAGCTACTCTGGGGGATACGCAGTATTTT.

The table lists this clonotype with a few counts. The chain employs TRBV25-1 and TRBJ2-7; D unclear. The V gene lost 8 bases and the J gene lost 3 bases, with 23 bases spanning the gap. Germline V gives CDR1 MGHDK, CDR2 SYGVNS. The CDR3 is 16 residues long. The CDR3 sequence is CASSTPLADFFYEQYF. The CDR3 nucleotides read TGTGCCAGCTCAACACCCCTGGCGGATTTTTTCTACGAGCAGTACTTC.

In regard to this clonotype: One end of the junction is discordant with germline, which a read error may explain. This chain connects TRBV7-8 to TRBJ2-2, with no clear D. Germline CDR1 reads SGHVS; CDR2 reads FQNEAQ. This CDR3 comprises 12 residues. The CDR3 region is CASALITGELFF. DNA for the CDR3: TGCGCCAGCGCCTTAATAACCGGGGAGCTGTTTTTT. Variable domain in full (rest from reference TRBV7-8 and TRBJ2-2): GAGVSQSPRYKVAKRGQDVALRCDPISGHVSLFWYQQALGQGPEFLTYFQNEAQLDKSGLPSDRFFAERPEGSVSTLKIQRTQQEDSAVYLCASALITGELFFGEGSRLTVL.

A note on this clonotype: A read error may explain this, as a much larger clone is one base away. The rearrangement links TRBV20-1 to TRBJ1-1; D possibly corresponds to TRBD1 (6 bases). The germline gives CDR1 DFQATT, CDR2 SNEGSKA (reference sequence). The CDR3 loop spans 12 amino acids. V lost 6 bases and J lost 2, with 10 bases in between. The CDR3 protein is CSATTGNTEAFF. In nucleotides, the CDR3 is TGCAGTGCCACGACAGGCAACACTGAAGCTTTCTTT.

The V and J genes are TRBV10-3 and TRBJ1-2; D remains unclear. Germline CDR1 ENHRY, CDR2 SYGVKD. Trimming shortened V by 10 bases and J by 1 base, and 13 bases separated the two germline ends. The CDR3 length is 13 residues. The CDR3 spells CANPLGFNYGYTF. CDR3 DNA sequence: TGTGCCAACCCCTTAGGGTTTAACTATGGCTACACCTTC.

The chain links TRBV10-1 to TRBJ1-2; D gene uncertain. The CDR3 contains 12 residues. V was clipped by 7 bases and J by 2 bases, with 8 bases between them. CDR1 is WNHNN and CDR2 is SYGVQD in the germline V gene (reference sequence). The CDR3 region is CASNRANYGYTF. CDR3 nucleotides: TGCGCCAGCAATCGGGCCAACTATGGCTACACCTTC.

This clonotype has just a few counts. The gene calls are TRBV20-1 and TRBJ2-1, with D uncertain. The CDR3 is 14 amino acids. Germline CDR1 and CDR2: DFQATT and SNEGSKA (reference sequence). With 5 bases removed from V and 4 bases from J, the gap between germline ends came to 15 bases. CDR3 coding DNA: TGCAGTGCTGAGGCCCTGGCCTTTTACAATGAGCAGTTCTTC. Translated: CSAEALAFYNEQFF.

This chain joins TRBV18 and TRBJ2-3; 7 bases align to TRBD1. V lost 3 bases, J lost 6 bases, and 6 bases stayed unmatched. Germline-derived CDR1 and CDR2 are KGHSH and LQKENI. This CDR3 has 14 residues. CDR3 nucleotide sequence: TGTGCCAGCTCACCGCTAGACAGGGCTGATACGCAGTATTTT. Translation: CASSPLDRADTQYF. The complete variable domain, with remaining parts taken from reference TRBV18 and TRBJ2-3, reads NAGVMQNPRHLVRRRGQEARLRCSPMKGHSHVYWYRQLPEEGLKFMVYLQKENIIDESGMPKERFSAEFPKEGPSILRIQQVVRGDSAAYFCASSPLDRADTQYFGPGTRLTVL.

There are many counts of this clonotype. The chain employs TRBV7-9 and TRBJ1-1; unclear D gene. The CDR3 contains 14 residues. Looked up from germline, CDR1 is SEHNR and CDR2 is FQNEAQ (reference sequence). Trimming removed 1 base at V and 1 base at J, with 7 bases between. The CDR3 loop is CASSLGGGNTEAFF. The DNA for the CDR3 is TGTGCCAGCAGCTTAGGAGGCGGGAACACTGAAGCTTTCTTT.

The rearrangement links TRBV20-1 to TRBJ1-4; possible D gene TRBD1, 6 bases. The CDR3 sequence is 15 residues long. Germline V gene lookup returns CDR1 DFQATT and CDR2 SNEGSKA (reference sequence). V lost 0 bases to trimming and J lost 8 bases, with 16 bases between them. CDR3 nucleotides: TGCAGTGCTAGAGATAAGCGCAGGGGAAGCGAAAAACTGTTTTTT. Translated: CSARDKRRGSEKLFF.